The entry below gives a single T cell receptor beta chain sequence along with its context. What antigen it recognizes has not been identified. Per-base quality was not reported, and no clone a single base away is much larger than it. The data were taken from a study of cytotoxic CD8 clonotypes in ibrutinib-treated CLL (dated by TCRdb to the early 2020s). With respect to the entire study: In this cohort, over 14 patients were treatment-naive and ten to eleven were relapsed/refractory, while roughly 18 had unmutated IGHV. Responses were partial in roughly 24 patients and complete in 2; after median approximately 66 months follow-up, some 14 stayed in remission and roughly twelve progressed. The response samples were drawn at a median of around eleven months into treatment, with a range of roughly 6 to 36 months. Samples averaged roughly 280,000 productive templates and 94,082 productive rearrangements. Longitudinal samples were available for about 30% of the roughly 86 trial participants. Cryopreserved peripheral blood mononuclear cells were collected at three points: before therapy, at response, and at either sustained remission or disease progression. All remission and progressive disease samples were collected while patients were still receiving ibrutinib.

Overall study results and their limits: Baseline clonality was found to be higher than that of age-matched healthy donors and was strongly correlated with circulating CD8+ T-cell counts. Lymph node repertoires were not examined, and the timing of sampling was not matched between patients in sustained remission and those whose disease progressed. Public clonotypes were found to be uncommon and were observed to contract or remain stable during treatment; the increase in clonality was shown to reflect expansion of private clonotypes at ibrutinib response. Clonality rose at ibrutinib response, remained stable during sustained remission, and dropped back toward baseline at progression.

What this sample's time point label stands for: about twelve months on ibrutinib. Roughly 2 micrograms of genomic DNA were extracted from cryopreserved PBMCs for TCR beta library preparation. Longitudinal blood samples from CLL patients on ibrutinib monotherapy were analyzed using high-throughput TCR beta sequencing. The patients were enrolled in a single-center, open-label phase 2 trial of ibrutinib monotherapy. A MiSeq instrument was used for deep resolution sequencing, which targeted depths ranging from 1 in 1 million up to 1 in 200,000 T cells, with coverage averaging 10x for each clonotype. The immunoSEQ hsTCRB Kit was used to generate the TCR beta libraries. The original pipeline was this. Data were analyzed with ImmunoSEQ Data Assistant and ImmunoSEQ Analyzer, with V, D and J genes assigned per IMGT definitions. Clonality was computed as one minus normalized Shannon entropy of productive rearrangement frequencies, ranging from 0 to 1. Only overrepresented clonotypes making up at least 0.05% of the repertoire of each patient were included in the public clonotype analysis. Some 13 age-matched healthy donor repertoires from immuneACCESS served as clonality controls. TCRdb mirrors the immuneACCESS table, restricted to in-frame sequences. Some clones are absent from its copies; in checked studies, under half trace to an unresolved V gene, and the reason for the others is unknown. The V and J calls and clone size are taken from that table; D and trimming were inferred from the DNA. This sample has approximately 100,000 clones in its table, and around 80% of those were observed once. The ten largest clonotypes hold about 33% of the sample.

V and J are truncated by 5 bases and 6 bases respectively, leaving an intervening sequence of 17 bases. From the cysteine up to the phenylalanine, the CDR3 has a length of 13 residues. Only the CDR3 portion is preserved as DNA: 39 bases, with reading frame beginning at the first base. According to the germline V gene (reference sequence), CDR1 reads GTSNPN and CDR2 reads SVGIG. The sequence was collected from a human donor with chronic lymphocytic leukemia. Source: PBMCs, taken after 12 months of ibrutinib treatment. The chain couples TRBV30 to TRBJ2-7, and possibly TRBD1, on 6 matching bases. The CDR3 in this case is CAWAPTGTGEQYF. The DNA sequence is TGTGCCTGGGCCCCTACAGGGACGGGCGAGCAGTACTTC.